A selection of T cell receptor beta chains follows, all from one sample in a study of beta chain features in type 1 diabetes. The protocol was immunoSEQ multiplex PCR, while the TCRdb copy is restricted to in-frame clones and leaves out a portion. In the table there are 310,000 or so clones, around 9% of which are singletons. The sequenced sample was central memory CD4+ T cells from blood. These receptors were obtained from a young man with type 1 diabetes. CDR3s include the opening cysteine and the closing phenylalanine or tryptophan. D genes are given only for firm matches. Some rows mark clone size as missing; the rest say once, few, many or name a class of expanded clone.

D gene: NA; J gene: TRBJ1-1; clone size: NA; CDR3 length: 11; V gene: TRBV29-1; CDR3 DNA: TGCAGCGTTGTACAGGGTTATGAAGCTTTCTTT; CDR3 protein: CSVVQGYEAFF
D gene: TRBD1; J gene: TRBJ1-4; clone size: few; CDR3 length: 12; V gene: TRBV6-6; CDR3 DNA: TGTGCCAGCAGTCTGGGACAGGAAAAACTGTTTTTT; CDR3 protein: CASSLGQEKLFF
D gene: TRBD2; J gene: TRBJ2-1; clone size: NA; CDR3 length: 17; V gene: TRBV30; CDR3 DNA: TGTGCCTGGAAATGGGGACTAGCGGGCCCCTCCTACAATGAGCAGTTCTTC; CDR3 protein: CAWKWGLAGPSYNEQFF
D gene: NA; J gene: TRBJ1-1; clone size: few; CDR3 length: 14; V gene: TRBV4-3; CDR3 DNA: TGCGCCAGCAGCCAACTCAGGGGGAACACTGAAGCTTTCTTT; CDR3 protein: CASSQLRGNTEAFF
D gene: NA; J gene: TRBJ2-7; clone size: NA; CDR3 length: 15; V gene: TRBV5-1; CDR3 DNA: TGCGCCAGCAGCTTGACGGCGGGCAGTACTATCGAGCAGTACTTC; CDR3 protein: CASSLTAGSTIEQYF
D gene: NA; J gene: TRBJ2-3; clone size: NA; CDR3 length: 16; V gene: TRBV9; CDR3 DNA: TGTGCCAGCAGTCAAGTTTTCGGGGGTTTCACAGATACGCAGTATTTT; CDR3 protein: CASSQVFGGFTDTQYF
D gene: NA; J gene: TRBJ1-5; clone size: NA; CDR3 length: 15; V gene: TRBV25-1; CDR3 DNA: TGTGCCAGCAGTGAATCAGGACCTAGCAATCAGCCCCAGCATTTT; CDR3 protein: CASSESGPSNQPQHF
D gene: NA; J gene: TRBJ1-1; clone size: few; CDR3 length: 16; V gene: TRBV18; CDR3 DNA: TGTGCCAGCTCACAAGATCCCCAGGGCGGCGGCACTGAAGCTTTCTTT; CDR3 protein: CASSQDPQGGGTEAFF
D gene: NA; J gene: TRBJ1-1; clone size: few; CDR3 length: 13; V gene: TRBV13; CDR3 DNA: TGTGCCAGCAGCTTCTCAGAGAACACTGAAGCTTTCTTT; CDR3 protein: CASSFSENTEAFF
D gene: NA; J gene: TRBJ2-7; clone size: NA; CDR3 length: 17; V gene: TRBV5-1; CDR3 DNA: TGCGCCAGCAGCTTGAGTTTGGGATTAGACTTTTCCTACGAGCAGTACTTC; CDR3 protein: CASSLSLGLDFSYEQYF
D gene: TRBD1; J gene: TRBJ2-1; clone size: many; CDR3 length: 11; V gene: TRBV5-6; CDR3 DNA: TGTGCCAGCTACCGGGACAGTGAGATGTTCTTC; CDR3 protein: CASYRDSEMFF
D gene: TRBD1; J gene: TRBJ2-5; clone size: NA; CDR3 length: 15; V gene: TRBV5-1; CDR3 DNA: TGCGCCAGCAGCTCAGGACAGGGTGGGCGGGAGACCCAGTACTTC; CDR3 protein: CASSSGQGGRETQYF
D gene: NA; J gene: TRBJ2-3; clone size: NA; CDR3 length: 15; V gene: TRBV4-3; CDR3 DNA: TGCGCCAGCAGCCAGACGTCAGGGTACACAGATACGCAGTATTTT; CDR3 protein: CASSQTSGYTDTQYF
D gene: TRBD1; J gene: TRBJ2-5; clone size: few; CDR3 length: 15; V gene: TRBV7-8; CDR3 DNA: TGTGCCAGCAGCTCACTTCGGACAGGGGAAGAGACCCAGTACTTC; CDR3 protein: CASSSLRTGEETQYF
D gene: NA; J gene: TRBJ1-1; clone size: NA; CDR3 length: 15; V gene: TRBV7-2; CDR3 DNA: TGTGCCAGCAGTATCCTGACAGGTTTGGGCACTGAAGCTTTCTTT; CDR3 protein: CASSILTGLGTEAFF
D gene: NA; J gene: TRBJ2-2; clone size: NA; CDR3 length: 15; V gene: TRBV19; CDR3 DNA: TGTGCCAGTAGTTTCCAGGGAGGTGGCACCGGGGAGCTGTTTTTT; CDR3 protein: CASSFQGGGTGELFF
D gene: TRBD2; J gene: TRBJ2-5; clone size: NA; CDR3 length: 14; V gene: TRBV4-2; CDR3 DNA: TGTGCCAGCAGCCTGGGGACTACCTCCGAGACCCAGTACTTC; CDR3 protein: CASSLGTTSETQYF
D gene: NA; J gene: TRBJ1-6; clone size: many; CDR3 length: 15; V gene: TRBV11-2; CDR3 DNA: TGTGCCAGCAGCTCCCTGGCCGGGATGAATTCACCCCTCCACTTT; CDR3 protein: CASSSLAGMNSPLHF
D gene: NA; J gene: TRBJ1-6; clone size: NA; CDR3 length: 16; V gene: TRBV2; CDR3 DNA: TGTGCCAGCAGTGTCCAGCAGGGAATTAATAATTCACCCCTCCACTTT; CDR3 protein: CASSVQQGINNSPLHF
D gene: TRBD2; J gene: TRBJ2-1; clone size: NA; CDR3 length: 13; V gene: TRBV30; CDR3 DNA: TGTGCCCTACTAGCGGGGACATACAATGAGCAGTTCTTC; CDR3 protein: CALLAGTYNEQFF
D gene: NA; J gene: TRBJ2-7; clone size: NA; CDR3 length: 14; V gene: TRBV6-5; CDR3 DNA: TGTGCCAGCAGTCGCCGTCAGGGGGGTTACGAGCAGTACTTC; CDR3 protein: CASSRRQGGYEQYF
D gene: NA; J gene: TRBJ2-3; clone size: NA; CDR3 length: 15; V gene: TRBV7-9; CDR3 DNA: TGTGCCAGCAGCGATGGCGGAGGGATGGCAGATACGCAGTATTTT; CDR3 protein: CASSDGGGMADTQYF
D gene: NA; J gene: TRBJ2-7; clone size: NA; CDR3 length: 14; V gene: TRBV4-1; CDR3 DNA: TGCGCCAGCAGCCCCGCGGGGTTAAGCTACGAGCAGTACTTC; CDR3 protein: CASSPAGLSYEQYF
D gene: TRBD2; J gene: TRBJ2-5; clone size: once; CDR3 length: 17; V gene: TRBV7-2; CDR3 DNA: TGTGCCAGCAGCTTAGATAGCGGGGGGACCTCTGCCAGAGCCCAGTACTTC; CDR3 protein: CASSLDSGGTSARAQYF
D gene: TRBD1; J gene: TRBJ1-2; clone size: few; CDR3 length: 12; V gene: TRBV5-1; CDR3 DNA: TGCGCCAGCAGCAATCAGGGGGATGGCTACACCTTC; CDR3 protein: CASSNQGDGYTF
D gene: NA; J gene: TRBJ1-2; clone size: NA; CDR3 length: 14; V gene: TRBV7-2; CDR3 DNA: TGTGCCAGCAGCCCCGACAGTAATAACTATGGCTACACCTTC; CDR3 protein: CASSPDSNNYGYTF
D gene: NA; J gene: TRBJ2-5; clone size: NA; CDR3 length: 14; V gene: TRBV9; CDR3 DNA: TGTGCCAGCAGCGTAGCGGAGAGGGAAGAGACCCAGTACTTC; CDR3 protein: CASSVAEREETQYF
D gene: TRBD1; J gene: TRBJ2-7; clone size: many; CDR3 length: 15; V gene: TRBV18; CDR3 DNA: TGTGCCAGCTCACCACCATACAGGGGACAATACGAGCAGTACTTC; CDR3 protein: CASSPPYRGQYEQYF
D gene: NA; J gene: TRBJ1-2; clone size: NA; CDR3 length: 13; V gene: TRBV4-3; CDR3 DNA: TGCGCCAGCAGCCAAGACAGGTCCTATGGCTACACCTTC; CDR3 protein: CASSQDRSYGYTF
D gene: NA; J gene: TRBJ1-6; clone size: NA; CDR3 length: 14; V gene: TRBV2; CDR3 DNA: TGTGCCAGCAGATCACAGGGAAAGAACTCACCCCTCCACTTT; CDR3 protein: CASRSQGKNSPLHF
D gene: NA; J gene: TRBJ2-7; clone size: few; CDR3 length: 12; V gene: TRBV10-2; CDR3 DNA: TGCGCCAGCCGGGACACCGTCTACGAGCAGTACTTC; CDR3 protein: CASRDTVYEQYF
D gene: TRBD1; J gene: TRBJ1-6; clone size: few; CDR3 length: 14; V gene: TRBV30; CDR3 DNA: TGTGCCTGCCGCCGGGACAGGGGGCATTCACCCCTCCACTTT; CDR3 protein: CACRRDRGHSPLHF
D gene: NA; J gene: TRBJ2-1; clone size: few; CDR3 length: 13; V gene: TRBV7-2; CDR3 DNA: TGTGCCAGCAGCTTCGGAGATTACAATGAGCAGTTCTTC; CDR3 protein: CASSFGDYNEQFF
D gene: NA; J gene: TRBJ1-3; clone size: NA; CDR3 length: 11; V gene: TRBV18; CDR3 DNA: TGTGCCAGCTCACGGGGAAACACCATATATTTT; CDR3 protein: CASSRGNTIYF
D gene: NA; J gene: TRBJ2-3; clone size: few; CDR3 length: 16; V gene: TRBV19; CDR3 DNA: TGTGCCAGTAGTATAAGTAGTAAGTGGGGCACAGATACGCAGTATTTT; CDR3 protein: CASSISSKWGTDTQYF